These T cell receptor beta chains were read from a single sample in a study of cytomegalovirus exposure and HLA in healthy donors. Repertoires were generated with immunoSEQ multiplex PCR, while TCRdb's copy carries only in-frame clones and drops some. Altogether roughly 120,000 clones are present, approximately 70% being singletons, with the ten largest covering 8.5% to 9.5%. Sequencing input: PBMCs. These receptors all come from a man aged 25-45 years in good health and CMV-seropositive. CDR3s include the opening cysteine and the closing phenylalanine or tryptophan. Fields, in order: D gene, CDR3 length, J gene, V gene, clone size, CDR3 DNA, CDR3 protein. D genes are given only for firm matches. A clone size is listed for some rows: how often the clone was seen (once, few, many), or a class if it is expanded.

NA 13 TRBJ1-1 TRBV6-5 NA TGTGCCAGCAGGTCGGCGGGGCTCACTGAAGCTTTCTTT CASRSAGLTEAFF
TRBD1 12 TRBJ2-1 TRBV29-1 NA TGCAGCGTTGAAGATCATGGGACAGGGCCGTTCTTC CSVEDHGTGPFF
TRBD2 18 TRBJ2-4 TRBV7-2 few TGTGCCAGCAGCTTAGCGACTCGTCCGGGACTAGGTCAAAACATTCAGTACTTC CASSLATRPGLGQNIQYF
TRBD1 15 TRBJ2-1 TRBV29-1 NA TGCAGCACCCGTTCTCCGGACAGGGGATCTGGTGAGCAGTTCTTC CSTRSPDRGSGEQFF
TRBD1 14 TRBJ2-1 TRBV27 NA TGTGCCAGCAGTTCCGGGACAGGGGCGGTTGAGCAGTTCTTC CASSSGTGAVEQFF
NA 16 TRBJ1-6 TRBV10-3 NA TGTGCCATCAGTGAGGCAGGGGCTAGCTATAATTCACCCCTCCACTTT CAISEAGASYNSPLHF
NA 16 TRBJ1-1 TRBV7-3 NA TGTGCCAGCAGCTTAACCCTGGACACGCCGCGAACTGAAGCTTTCTTT CASSLTLDTPRTEAFF
NA 15 TRBJ2-1 TRBV7-3 few TGTGCCAGCAGCTTAGATCGGGGATCCTACAATGAGCAGTTCTTC CASSLDRGSYNEQFF
NA 13 TRBJ2-5 TRBV14 NA TGTGCCAGCAGCCACACAAGGGGGGGGACCCAGTACTTC CASSHTRGGTQYF
TRBD1 16 TRBJ1-5 TRBV4-3 NA TGCGCCAGCAGCCAAGACGGGACAGGTGCCCGGCAGCCCCAGCATTTT CASSQDGTGARQPQHF
NA 16 TRBJ2-2 TRBV11-2 NA TGTGCCAGCAGCTCCGGTGAGGGGAGGTACACCGGGGAGCTGTTTTTT CASSSGEGRYTGELFF
NA 14 TRBJ1-1 TRBV5-4 few TGTGCCAGCAGTAAAGAGCCGGGGGACACTGAAGCTTTCTTT CASSKEPGDTEAFF
TRBD2 19 TRBJ2-3 TRBV5-1 few TGCGCCAGCAGCGCGGGACTAGCGGGAGGATCAACTAGCACAGATACGCAGTATTTT CASSAGLAGGSTSTDTQYF
NA 15 TRBJ1-1 TRBV6-1 NA TGTGCCAGCAGTGAATGGGGCAGGGGGAACACTGAAGCTTTCTTT CASSEWGRGNTEAFF
TRBD1 15 TRBJ1-2 TRBV29-1 NA TGCAGCGTTGAACGCCGACAGGGGGGTGCCGACTTCTACACCTTC CSVERRQGGADFYTF
NA 12 TRBJ1-1 TRBV19 NA TGTGCCAGTAGGGGGGCTGGTGGTGAAGCTTTCTTT CASRGAGGEAFF
TRBD1 16 TRBJ1-1 TRBV11-2 NA TGTGCCAGCAGCCCTCGGACAGGGTTCATGAACACTGAAGCTTTCTTT CASSPRTGFMNTEAFF
NA 13 TRBJ1-2 TRBV4-1 NA TGCGCCAGCAGCCCGGATGGGGCATATGGCTACACCTTC CASSPDGAYGYTF
NA 12 TRBJ2-2 TRBV27 NA TGTGCCAGCAGTTTTGCAGCCGGGGAGCTGTTTTTT CASSFAAGELFF
TRBD1 15 TRBJ1-4 TRBV19 NA TGTGCCAGTAGTACGGGACAGGCAACTAATGAAAAACTGTTTTTT CASSTGQATNEKLFF
NA 15 TRBJ1-4 TRBV21-1 NA TGTGCCAGCTTCAGGGGCCGAACAACTAATGAAAAACTGTTTTTT CASFRGRTTNEKLFF
NA 15 TRBJ1-5 TRBV27 NA TGTGCCAGCAGTTGGGACATCTATAGCAATCAGCCCCAGCATTTT CASSWDIYSNQPQHF
NA 18 TRBJ2-5 TRBV5-4 NA TGTGCCAGCAGCTTAGGGTACCGCGGACAGGGAGGGAGAGAGACCCAGTACTTC CASSLGYRGQGGRETQYF
NA 14 TRBJ2-3 TRBV7-3 NA TGTGCCAGCAGCCCCAGGGCCCTCACAGATACGCAGTATTTT CASSPRALTDTQYF
NA 14 TRBJ1-5 TRBV4-2 once TGTGCCAGCAGCCTAGATCGCCGGGGACAGCCCCAGCATTTT CASSLDRRGQPQHF
NA 17 TRBJ1-2 TRBV19 few TGTGCCAGTAGTATAGATGGGGGCATGGGGGCTAACTATGGCTACACCTTC CASSIDGGMGANYGYTF
NA 20 TRBJ2-6 TRBV21-1 NA TGTGCCAGCAGCGCGGGTCTTGGGACAGTTTTGAGAAGTGGGGCCAACGTCCTGACTTTC CASSAGLGTVLRSGANVLTF
NA 14 TRBJ2-2 TRBV27 NA TGTGCCAGCAGTTTGGGACAGAACACCGGGGAGCTGTTTTTT CASSLGQNTGELFF
TRBD1 19 TRBJ1-5 TRBV28 NA TGTGCCAGCAGACTAATTTGGGGGACAGGGGGCATGAGCAATCAGCCCCAGCATTTT CASRLIWGTGGMSNQPQHF
NA 17 TRBJ2-7 TRBV15 few TGTGCCACCAGCGCCCGTTGGGGACACACCCAGGGCTACGAGCAGTACTTC CATSARWGHTQGYEQYF
NA 17 TRBJ2-5 TRBV21-1 NA TGTGCCAGCAGCACCCTACTCGGGGGGCGCGGTAAAGAGACCCAGTACTTC CASSTLLGGRGKETQYF
NA 15 TRBJ1-2 TRBV9 NA TGTGCCAGCAGCGTGGGGAGGCGCGCTAACTATGGCTACACCTTC CASSVGRRANYGYTF
NA 12 TRBJ1-2 TRBV28 few TGTGCCAGCAGTCTAGACAGTCATGGCTACACCTTC CASSLDSHGYTF
TRBD1 14 TRBJ1-4 TRBV29-1 NA TGCAGCGTTGAGGGGACAGGGGGCAGTGAAAAACTGTTTTTT CSVEGTGGSEKLFF
NA 13 TRBJ1-5 TRBV25-1 NA TGTGCCAGCTCCGGAAGGGGCGGTCAGCCCCAGCATTTT CASSGRGGQPQHF
TRBD2 17 TRBJ2-5 TRBV9 NA TGTGCCAGCAGCGTCGCCACTAGCGGGGGGTTACAAGAGACCCAGTACTTC CASSVATSGGLQETQYF
TRBD1 13 TRBJ1-1 TRBV6-6 NA TGTGCCAGCAGTAACAGGGGGCACACTGAAGCTTTCTTT CASSNRGHTEAFF
TRBD1 16 TRBJ1-1 TRBV5-4 NA TGTGCCAGCAGCTTGGTTTGGACAGGGGGCGGAGGTGAAGCTTTCTTT CASSLVWTGGGGEAFF
TRBD1 15 TRBJ2-2 TRBV11-2 few TGTGCCAGCAGTTGGACAGGGGCGAACACCGGGGAGCTGTTTTTT CASSWTGANTGELFF
TRBD1 17 TRBJ1-2 TRBV30 few TGTGCCTGGAGTGCGGCAGAACCGGGACAGGGCCACTATGGCTACACCTTC CAWSAAEPGQGHYGYTF
NA 15 TRBJ1-2 TRBV14 NA TGTGCCAGCAGCCAACCTACAGGGTCTAACTATGGCTACACCTTC CASSQPTGSNYGYTF
TRBD1 15 TRBJ2-5 TRBV27 few TGTGCCAGCAGTTCTAACGGACAGGGGGCGTCGACCCAGTACTTC CASSSNGQGASTQYF
NA 12 TRBJ1-5 TRBV28 NA TGTGCCAGCAGTCCTCGCGGGCAGCCCCAGCATTTT CASSPRGQPQHF
NA 17 TRBJ1-2 TRBV21-1 NA TGTGCCAGCAGCAAAAGGAGGAGATCGACAGGGGGTGTGGGCTACACCTTC CASSKRRRSTGGVGYTF
TRBD1 15 TRBJ2-7 TRBV15 NA TGTGCCACCAGCAGGGCCGGGACAGGGACCTACGAGCAGTACTTC CATSRAGTGTYEQYF